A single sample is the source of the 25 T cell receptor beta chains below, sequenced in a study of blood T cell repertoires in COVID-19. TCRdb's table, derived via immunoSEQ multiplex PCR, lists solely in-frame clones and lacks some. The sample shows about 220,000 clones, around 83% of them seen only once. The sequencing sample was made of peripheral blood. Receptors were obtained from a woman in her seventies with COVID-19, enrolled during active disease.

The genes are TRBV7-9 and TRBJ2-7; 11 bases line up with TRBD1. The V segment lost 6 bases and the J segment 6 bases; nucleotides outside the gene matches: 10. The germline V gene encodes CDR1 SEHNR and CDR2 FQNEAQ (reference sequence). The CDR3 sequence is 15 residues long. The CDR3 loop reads CASSFTGTGGGEQYF. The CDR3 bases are TGTGCCAGCAGTTTTACTGGGACAGGGGGAGGCGAGCAGTACTTC.

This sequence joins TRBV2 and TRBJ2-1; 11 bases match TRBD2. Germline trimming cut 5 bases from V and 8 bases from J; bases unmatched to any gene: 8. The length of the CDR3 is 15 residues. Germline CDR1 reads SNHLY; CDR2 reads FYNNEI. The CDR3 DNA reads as TGTGCCAGCAGTCCATATGGGACTAGCGGCTATGAGCAGTTCTTC. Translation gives CASSPYGTSGYEQFF.

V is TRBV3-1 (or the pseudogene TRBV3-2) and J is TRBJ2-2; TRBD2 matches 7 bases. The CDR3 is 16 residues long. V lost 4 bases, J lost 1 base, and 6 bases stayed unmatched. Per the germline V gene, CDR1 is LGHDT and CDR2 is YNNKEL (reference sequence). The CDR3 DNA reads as TGTGCCAGCAGCCCTTGGTCTAGCGGGAACACCGGGGAGCTGTTTTTT. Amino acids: CASSPWSSGNTGELFF.

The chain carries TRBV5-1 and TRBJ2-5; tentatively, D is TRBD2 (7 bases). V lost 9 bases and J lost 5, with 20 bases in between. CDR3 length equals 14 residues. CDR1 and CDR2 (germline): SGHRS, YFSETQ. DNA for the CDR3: TGCGCCATCCCGACAGGCGGGAGTTTGGAGACCCAGTACTTC. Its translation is CAIPTGGSLETQYF.

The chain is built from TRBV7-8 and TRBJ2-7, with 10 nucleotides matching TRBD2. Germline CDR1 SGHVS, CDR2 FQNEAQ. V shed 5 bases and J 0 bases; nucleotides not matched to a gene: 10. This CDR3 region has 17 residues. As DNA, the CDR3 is TGTGCCAGCAGCAAAAGGGTAGCGGGAGGTCACTCCTACGAGCAGTACTTC. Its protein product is CASSKRVAGGHSYEQYF.

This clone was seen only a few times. The CDR3 sequence: CASSRGQEQFF. The CDR3 DNA is TGCGCCAGCAGCCGCGGACAAGAGCAGTTCTTC. V gene TRBV5-1 combines with J gene TRBJ2-1; possible D gene TRBD1, 5 bases. Trimming removed 4 bases at V and 10 bases at J, with 9 bases between. The CDR3 runs to 11 residues. The germline gives CDR1 SGHRS, CDR2 YFSETQ.

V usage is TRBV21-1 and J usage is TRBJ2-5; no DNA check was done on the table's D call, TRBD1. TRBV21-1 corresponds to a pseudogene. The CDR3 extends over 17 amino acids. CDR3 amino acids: CASSKATDRDEIETQYF. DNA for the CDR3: TGTGCCAGCAGCAAAGCTACGGACAGGGATGAAATCGAGACCCAGTACTTC.

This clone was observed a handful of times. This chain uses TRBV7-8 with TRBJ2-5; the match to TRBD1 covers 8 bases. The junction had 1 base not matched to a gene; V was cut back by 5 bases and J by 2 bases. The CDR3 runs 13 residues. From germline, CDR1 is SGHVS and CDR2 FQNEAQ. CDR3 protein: CASSGTGQETQYF. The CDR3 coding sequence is TGTGCCAGCAGCGGGACAGGACAAGAGACCCAGTACTTC.

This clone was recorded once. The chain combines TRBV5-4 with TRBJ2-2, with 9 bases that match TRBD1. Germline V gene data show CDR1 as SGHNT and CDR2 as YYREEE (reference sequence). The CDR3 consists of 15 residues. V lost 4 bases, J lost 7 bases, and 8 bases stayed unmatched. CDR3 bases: TGTGCCAGCAGCGGCACAGGGGGCGGGTACGGGGAGCTGTTTTTT. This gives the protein CASSGTGGGYGELFF.

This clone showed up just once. CDR3 DNA: TGTGCCAGCAGTGTGGGACACTCCTATAGAGAGACCCAGTACTTC. It codes for CASSVGHSYRETQYF. The chain carries TRBV6-2 or TRBV6-3 and TRBJ2-5; TRBD1 is a possible D gene (6 bases). V was clipped by 5 bases and J by 4 bases, with 17 bases between them. From germline, CDR1 is MNHEY and CDR2 SVGEGT. The CDR3 extends over 15 amino acids.

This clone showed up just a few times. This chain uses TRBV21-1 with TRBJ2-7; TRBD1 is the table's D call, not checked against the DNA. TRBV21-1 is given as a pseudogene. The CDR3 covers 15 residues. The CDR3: CASSKVGTGGDEQYF. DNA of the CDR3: TGTGCCAGCAGCAAAGTCGGGACAGGGGGCGACGAGCAGTACTTC.

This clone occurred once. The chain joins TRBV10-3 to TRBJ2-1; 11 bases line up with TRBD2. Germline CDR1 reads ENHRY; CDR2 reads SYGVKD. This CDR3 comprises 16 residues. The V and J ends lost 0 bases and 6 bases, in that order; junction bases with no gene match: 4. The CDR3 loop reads CAISESPGLAANEQFF. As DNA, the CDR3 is TGTGCCATCAGTGAGTCGCCGGGACTAGCGGCCAATGAGCAGTTCTTC.

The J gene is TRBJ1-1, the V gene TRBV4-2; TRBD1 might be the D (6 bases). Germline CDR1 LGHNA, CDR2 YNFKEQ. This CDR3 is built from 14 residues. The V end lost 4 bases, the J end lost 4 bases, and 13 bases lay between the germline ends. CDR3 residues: CASSLSTGITEAFF. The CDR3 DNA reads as TGTGCCAGCAGCCTTTCCACAGGGATCACTGAAGCTTTCTTT.

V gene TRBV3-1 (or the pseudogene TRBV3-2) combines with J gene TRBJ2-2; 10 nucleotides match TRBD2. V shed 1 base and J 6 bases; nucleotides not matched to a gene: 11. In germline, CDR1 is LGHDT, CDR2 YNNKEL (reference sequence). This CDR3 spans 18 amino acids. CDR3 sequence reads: CASSQGASGSNHAGELFF. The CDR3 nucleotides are TGTGCCAGCAGCCAAGGGGCTAGCGGGAGCAACCACGCCGGGGAGCTGTTTTTT.

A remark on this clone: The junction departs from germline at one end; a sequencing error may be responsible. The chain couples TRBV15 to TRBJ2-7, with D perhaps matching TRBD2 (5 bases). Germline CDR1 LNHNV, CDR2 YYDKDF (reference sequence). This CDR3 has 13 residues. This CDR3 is CATSREGRDLGYF. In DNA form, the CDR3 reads TGTGCCACCAGCAGAGAGGGTCGGGATCTAGGCTATTTC.

The CDR3 here is CASSINQQVYGYTF. CDR3 coding DNA: TGTGCCAGTAGTATAAATCAACAGGTCTATGGCTACACCTTC. This chain connects TRBV19 to TRBJ1-2, with TRBD1 as a possible D gene (5 bases). The length of the CDR3 is 14 residues. Per the germline V gene, CDR1 is LNHDA and CDR2 is SQIVND (reference sequence). V shed 2 bases and J shed 4 bases, with 11 bases lying between them.

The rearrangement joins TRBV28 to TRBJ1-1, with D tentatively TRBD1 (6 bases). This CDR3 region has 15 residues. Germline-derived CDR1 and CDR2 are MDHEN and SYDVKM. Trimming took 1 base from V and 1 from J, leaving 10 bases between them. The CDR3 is CASSLLRGRNTEAFF. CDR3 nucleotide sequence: TGTGCCAGCAGTTTATTAAGGGGGAGGAACACTGAAGCTTTCTTT. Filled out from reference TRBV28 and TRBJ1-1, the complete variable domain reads DVKVTQSSRYLVKRTGEKVFLECVQDMDHENMFWYRQDPGLGLRLIYFSYDVKMKEKGDIPEGYSVSREKKERFSLILESASTNQTSMYLCASSLLRGRNTEAFFGQGTRLTVV.

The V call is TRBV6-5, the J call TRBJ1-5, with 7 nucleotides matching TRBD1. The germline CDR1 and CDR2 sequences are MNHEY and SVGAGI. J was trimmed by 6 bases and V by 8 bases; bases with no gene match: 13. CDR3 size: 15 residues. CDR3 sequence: CASSGVGGGGQPQHF. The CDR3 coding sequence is TGTGCCAGCTCCGGGGTAGGAGGGGGCGGTCAGCCCCAGCATTTT.

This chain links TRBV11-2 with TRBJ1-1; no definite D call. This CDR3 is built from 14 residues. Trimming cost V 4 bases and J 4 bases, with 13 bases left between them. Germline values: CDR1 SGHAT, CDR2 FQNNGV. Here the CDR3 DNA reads TGTGCCAGCAGCTCAGAAAGAGGGTTCACTGAAGCTTTCTTT. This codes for CASSSERGFTEAFF.

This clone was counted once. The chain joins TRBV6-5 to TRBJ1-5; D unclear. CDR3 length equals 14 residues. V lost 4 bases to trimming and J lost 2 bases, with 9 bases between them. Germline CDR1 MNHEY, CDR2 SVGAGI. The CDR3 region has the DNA TGTGCCAGCAGTTCGGGGATGGGCAATCAGCCCCAGCATTTT. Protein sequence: CASSSGMGNQPQHF.

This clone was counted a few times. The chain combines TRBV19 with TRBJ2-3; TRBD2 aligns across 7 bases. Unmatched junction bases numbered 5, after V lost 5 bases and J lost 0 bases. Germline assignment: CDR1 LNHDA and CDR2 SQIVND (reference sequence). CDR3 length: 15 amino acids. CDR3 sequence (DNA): TGTGCCAGTAGTCTCACCGGGGGGAGCACAGATACGCAGTATTTT. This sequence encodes CASSLTGGSTDTQYF.

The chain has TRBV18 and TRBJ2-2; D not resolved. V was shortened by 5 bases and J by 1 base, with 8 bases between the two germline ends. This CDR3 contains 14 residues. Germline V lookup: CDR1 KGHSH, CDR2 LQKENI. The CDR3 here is CASSTSRNTGELFF. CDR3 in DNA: TGTGCCAGCTCAACAAGTCGGAACACCGGGGAGCTGTTTTTT.

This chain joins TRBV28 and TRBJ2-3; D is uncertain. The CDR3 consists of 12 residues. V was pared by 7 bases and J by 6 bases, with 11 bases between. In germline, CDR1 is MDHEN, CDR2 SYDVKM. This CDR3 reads CASKATRDTQYF. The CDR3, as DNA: TGTGCCAGCAAAGCTACGAGGGATACGCAGTATTTT.

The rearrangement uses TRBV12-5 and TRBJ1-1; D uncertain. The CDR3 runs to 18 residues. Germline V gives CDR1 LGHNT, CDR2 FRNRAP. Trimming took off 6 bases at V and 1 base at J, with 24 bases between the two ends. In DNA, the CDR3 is TGTGCTAGTGGCTCCCTGTCCTCTAATACCAATGGGAACACTGAAGCTTTCTTT. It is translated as CASGSLSSNTNGNTEAFF.

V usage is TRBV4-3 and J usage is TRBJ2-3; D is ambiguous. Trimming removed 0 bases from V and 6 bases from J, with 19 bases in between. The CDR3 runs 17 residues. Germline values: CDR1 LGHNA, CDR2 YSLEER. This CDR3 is CASSQDPTSLVIDTQYF. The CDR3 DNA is TGCGCCAGCAGCCAAGATCCGACTTCCTTAGTCATCGATACGCAGTATTTT.